This passage covers 8 T cell receptor beta chains from one sample sequenced in a study of shared clonotypes between healthy human individuals. Libraries were prepared by immunoSEQ multiplex PCR; TCRdb keeps only in-frame clonotypes and omits some of them. This sample has roughly 500,000 clones, with 75% to 85% found just once. Sequences were obtained from PBMCs. The receptor set was obtained from a woman aged 40 to 50 in good health. Some clones in this sample may be carry-over from other donors' samples.

The gene calls are TRBV4-1 and TRBJ1-1, with D possibly matching TRBD1 (6 bases). Trimming shortened V by 1 base and J by 1 base, and 16 bases separated the two germline ends. Germline assignment: CDR1 MGHRA and CDR2 YSYEKL. There are 17 residues in the CDR3. CDR3 protein: CASSQGISGQPNTEAFF. The CDR3, as DNA: TGCGCCAGCAGCCAAGGTATCTCTGGACAGCCGAACACTGAAGCTTTCTTT.

The rearrangement uses TRBV20-1 and TRBJ2-5; D is unclear. The length of the CDR3 is 9 residues. The V end lost 5 bases, the J end lost 5 bases, and 3 bases lay between the germline ends. Germline CDR1 and CDR2: DFQATT and SNEGSKA (reference sequence). In DNA form, the CDR3 reads TGCAGTGCTCTCGAGACCCAGTACTTC. As protein: CSALETQYF.

In the case of this clone: A far bigger clonotype differs at one base, so this is likely a read error. This CDR3 is also generated by other DNA sequences in the sample. This chain joins TRBV6-1 and TRBJ1-2; the D is unclear. This CDR3 spans 15 amino acids. V was cut by 0 bases and J by 8 bases, with 16 bases left in between. CDR1 is MNHNS, CDR2 SASEGT, per germline. CDR3 bases: TGTGCCAGCAGTGAAGCATCGACCGGCGGGTACGGCTACACCTTC. Translating it yields CASSEASTGGYGYTF.

This rearrangement joins TRBV6-5 to TRBJ1-1; D gene uncertain. The germline V and J ends were trimmed by 6 bases and 0 bases, with 11 bases remaining between them. The CDR3 extends over 14 amino acids. Germline CDR1 is MNHEY and CDR2 is SVGAGI. The CDR3 spells CASSSQSLNTEAFF. CDR3 nucleotide sequence: TGTGCCAGCAGCTCACAGAGCTTGAACACTGAAGCTTTCTTT.

The chain couples TRBV6-6 to TRBJ1-5; D is ambiguous. Trimming cost V 6 bases and J 5 bases, with 14 bases left between them. Per the germline V gene, CDR1 is MNHNY and CDR2 is SVGAGI (reference sequence). The CDR3 covers 14 residues. CDR3 sequence: CASRATLGDQPQHF. CDR3 coding DNA: TGTGCCAGCAGGGCTACTCTTGGCGATCAGCCCCAGCATTTT.

V and J are TRBV30 and TRBJ2-7; TRBD2 matches at 7 bases. Germline CDR1 is GTSNPN and CDR2 is SVGIG (reference sequence). CDR3 length: 14 residues. The ends lost 3 bases at V and 6 bases at J; junction bases unmatched: 11. CDR3 sequence: CAWRKRGTAREQYF. The CDR3 DNA reads as TGTGCCTGGAGGAAGCGGGGAACGGCGCGCGAGCAGTACTTC.

This clone was counted many times. The J gene is TRBJ2-2, the V gene TRBV14; D remains ambiguous. Germline lookup yields CDR1 SGHDN and CDR2 FVKESK. The CDR3 has 13 residues. Trimming shortened V by 1 base and J by 3 bases, and 3 bases separated the two germline ends. The DNA of the CDR3 is TGTGCCAGCAGCCAAGTGGACACCGGGGAGCTGTTTTTT. Protein product: CASSQVDTGELFF.

This clone showed up just a few times. The gene calls are TRBV9 and TRBJ2-7, with a tentative D call TRBD2 (5 bases). The CDR3 length is 13 residues. The ends were cut back, 0 bases at V and 3 bases at J, with 7 bases in the middle. Germline CDR1 SGDLS, CDR2 YYNGEE. DNA for the CDR3: TGTGCCAGCAGCGTAGACGGGGACTACGAGCAGTACTTC. It specifies CASSVDGDYEQYF.